This T cell receptor beta chain appears in the sequencing data of a study of blood T cell repertoires in COVID-19. Across the study: Both acute and convalescent COVID-19 samples were obtained from the United States, Italy and Spain. T cells, B-cell-depleted T cells, or PBMCs supplied cDNA or gDNA.

In germline, CDR1 is ENHRY, CDR2 SYGVKD. V shed 6 bases, J shed 4 bases, and the junction held 7 bases outside the gene matches. CDR3 length: 14 residues. Original processing methods: By means of reference gene primer amplification, nucleated cell counts were estimated. The protocol was immunoSEQ multiplex PCR, while the TCRdb copy is restricted to in-frame clones and leaves out a portion. The V and J calls and clone size come from that table; D and trimming were worked out from the DNA. This sample has about 100,000 clones, with about 90% found just once. The sequence derives from a man aged 30 to 39 in a cohort sampled during active COVID-19. The specimen was peripheral blood. The chain couples TRBV10-3 to TRBJ1-1; TRBD1 matches 8 bases. The CDR3 bases are TGTGCCATCAGACTGGACAGGGATCGCACTGAAGCTTTCTTT. The encoded protein is CAIRLDRDRTEAFF.